These 10 T cell receptor beta chains were sequenced from one sample in a study of CD8+ T cells in alopecia areata. RNA extraction and reverse transcription yielded cDNA as sequencing template. Assay used: immunoSEQ multiplex PCR; TCRdb lists only in-frame clones, some missing. This repertoire holds around 300,000 clones, and none appear only once. Pooled cells of cutaneous lymph node origin were sorted on CD4, CD8alpha, NKG2D, NKG2ACE and other markers. Sequencing input: CD4+ T cells sorted from a lymph node. All receptors derive from a C3H/HeJ mouse with alopecia areata. This strain's MHC haplotype is H2-k.

This clone was recorded at least ten times. The genes and germline here are from mouse. The read ends 4 residues shy of where the CDR3 ends; the end is completed using the germline J gene. Other DNA sequences in the same sample also yield this CDR3. The chain employs TRBV19 and TRBJ1-2, with TRBD1 matching over 9 bases. V dropped 5 bases and J dropped 1; count of bases not matched to a gene: 0. Per the germline V gene, CDR1 is FNHDT and CDR2 is SITEND (reference sequence). CDR3 length: 13 residues. The CDR3 reads CASRDRGNSDYTF. CDR3 DNA, as far as it was read: TGTGCCAGCAGGGACAGGGGAAACTCC.

This clone was seen a handful of times. Mouse germline and gene names are used. The DNA ends 3 residues before the CDR3 does, and the rest of the CDR3 is filled in from the germline J gene. The rearrangement links TRBV19 to TRBJ1-6; TRBD1 matches at 8 bases. TRBJ1-6 is annotated as an ORF whose role is uncertain. Trimming removed 5 bases from V and 7 bases from J; junction bases left unmatched: 5. Germline CDR1 is FNHDT and CDR2 is SITEND (reference sequence). The CDR3 is made up of 14 amino acids. The CDR3 DNA, read in part, is TGTGCCAGCAGAGGACAGGGATGGAATTCGCCC. It encodes CASRGQGWNSP. The CDR3 in its entirety is CASRGQGWNSPLYF.

With regard to this clone: Gene names denote mouse genes. The sequence runs out 4 residues before the end of the CDR3; the remainder is reconstructed from the germline J gene. This sequence joins TRBV19 and TRBJ2-5; 7 bases map to TRBD2. The germline CDR1 and CDR2 sequences are FNHDT and SITEND (reference sequence). The CDR3 loop spans 14 amino acids. CDR3 region: CASSIRLGVDTQYF. The sequenced CDR3 bases are TGTGCCAGCAGTATTCGGCTGGGGGTAGAC.

This clone was seen a handful of times. The gene names given are mouse names. The read stops 4 residues short of the end of the CDR3; the missing end is completed from the germline J gene. Additional DNA sequences in this sample encode the identical CDR3. This chain uses TRBV13-3 with TRBJ1-1; D gene ambiguous. From germline, CDR1 is NNHDY and CDR2 SYVADS. V was trimmed by 0 bases and J by 1 base, leaving 4 bases between them. The CDR3 covers 13 residues. CDR3 protein: CASSDVGNTEVFF. The sequenced CDR3 bases are TGTGCCAGCAGTGATGTGGGGAACACA.

This clone was found many times. All gene names here are mouse names. The read ends 4 residues early relative to the CDR3; the germline J gene fills the gap. This chain links TRBV1 with TRBJ2-3; D unclear. Germline loops: CDR1 NSQYPW, CDR2 LRSPGD (reference sequence). The CDR3 consists of 15 residues. Trimming pared 0 bases from V and 1 base from J, leaving 8 bases between. The covered CDR3 bases are TGCACCTGCAGTGCAGAGAGGGTGGGTGCAGAA. Translation gives CTCSAERVGAE. The complete CDR3 reads CTCSAERVGAETLYF.

There are a few counts of this clone. The genes are named according to mouse. The sequence runs out 4 residues before the end of the CDR3; the remainder is reconstructed from the germline J gene. The J gene is TRBJ2-5, the V gene TRBV3, with D perhaps TRBD2 (7 bases). Trimming removed 0 bases at V and 2 bases at J, with 9 bases between. The CDR3 is made up of 15 amino acids. Germline V CDR1 and CDR2: SNHLY, FYNGKV (reference sequence). The CDR3 region is CASSLAGGGQDTQYF. The CDR3 bases that were read are TGTGCCAGCAGCTTAGCGGGGGGCGGCCAAGAC.

As regards this clone: Germline and genes here are mouse. The read comes to an end 4 residues before the CDR3 does, leaving the germline J gene to fill in the end. The same CDR3 can be traced to other DNA sequences in this sample. This rearrangement joins TRBV13-1 to TRBJ2-3; 10 bases fit TRBD2. This CDR3 is 16 amino acids long. V lost 0 bases and J lost 3; bases outside the gene matches: 4. The V gene's germline CDR1 is NSHNY and CDR2 SYGAGN. CDR3 bases read: TGTGCCAGCAGTGATGGCCTGGGGGGGCTGGCAGAA. It translates to CASSDGLGGLAE. The CDR3, in full, reads CASSDGLGGLAETLYF.

This clone was recorded a few times. Mouse names are used for the genes. The CDR3 end is not reached by the read, which stops 3 residues before it; the germline J gene fills it in. V usage is TRBV13-1 and J usage is TRBJ1-6; weak D call: TRBD1 (6 bases). TRBJ1-6 is marked as an open reading frame, function uncertain. Germline-derived CDR1 and CDR2 are NSHNY and SYGAGN. V was cut by 3 bases and J by 0 bases, with 7 bases left in between. The CDR3 has 15 amino acids. The CDR3 protein is CASSAGASYNSPLYF. The CDR3 DNA, read in part, is TGTGCCAGCAGTGCAGGGGCTTCCTATAATTCGCCC.

This clone appeared a few times. Mouse names are used for the genes. The read ends 4 residues shy of where the CDR3 ends; the end is completed using the germline J gene. The chain is built from TRBV13-2 and TRBJ2-3; 9 nucleotides agree with TRBD2. Trimming took 1 base from V and 0 from J; bases not matched to a gene: 9. CDR3 length: 18 amino acids. CDR1 and CDR2 from the germline V gene are NNHNN and SYGAGS (reference sequence). CDR3 DNA, as far as it was read: TGTGCCAGCGGTGATCGATGGGGGACTGGGAATAGTGCAGAA. The encoded protein is CASGDRWGTGNSAE. The CDR3 as a whole reads CASGDRWGTGNSAETLYF.

This clone was counted between two and nine times. Mouse gene names apply. The read is 4 residues too short to cover the CDR3 end, so that end is filled in from the germline J gene. This chain connects TRBV13-2 to TRBJ2-1, with D uncertain. Germline V gene sequence: CDR1 NNHNN, CDR2 SYGAGS (reference sequence). The CDR3 spans 15 residues. V dropped 0 bases and J dropped 3 bases, with 10 bases sitting between them. The CDR3 spells CASGDVLLGYAEQFF. The sequenced CDR3 bases are TGTGCCAGCGGTGATGTATTATTGGGCTATGCT.